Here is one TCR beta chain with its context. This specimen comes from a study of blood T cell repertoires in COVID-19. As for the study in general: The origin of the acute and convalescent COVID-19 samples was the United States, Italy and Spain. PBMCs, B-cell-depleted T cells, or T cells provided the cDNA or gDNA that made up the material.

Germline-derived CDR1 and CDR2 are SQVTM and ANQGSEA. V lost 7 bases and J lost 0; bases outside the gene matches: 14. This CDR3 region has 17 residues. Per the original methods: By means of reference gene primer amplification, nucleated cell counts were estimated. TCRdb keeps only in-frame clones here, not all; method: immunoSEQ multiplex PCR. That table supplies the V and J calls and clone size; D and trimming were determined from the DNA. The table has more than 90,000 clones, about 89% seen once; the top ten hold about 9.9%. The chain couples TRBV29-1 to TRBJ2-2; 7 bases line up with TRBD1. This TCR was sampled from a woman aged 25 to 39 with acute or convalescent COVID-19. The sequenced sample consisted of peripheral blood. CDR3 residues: CSARRGQPAPNTGELFF. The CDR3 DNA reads TGCAGCGCCCGCCGGGGACAGCCAGCACCGAACACCGGGGAGCTGTTTTTT.